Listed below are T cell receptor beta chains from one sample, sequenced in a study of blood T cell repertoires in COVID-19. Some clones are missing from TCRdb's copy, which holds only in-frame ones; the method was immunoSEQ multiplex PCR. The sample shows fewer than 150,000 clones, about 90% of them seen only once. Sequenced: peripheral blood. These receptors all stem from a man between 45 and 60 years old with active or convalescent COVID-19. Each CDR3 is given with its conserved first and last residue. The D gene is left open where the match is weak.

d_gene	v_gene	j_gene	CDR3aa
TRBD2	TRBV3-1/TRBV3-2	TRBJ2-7	CASSPFLAGWGYEQYF
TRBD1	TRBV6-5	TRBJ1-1	CASRPNRGEAFF
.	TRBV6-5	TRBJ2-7	CASNAVGEQYF
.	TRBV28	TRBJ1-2	CASSLEGISYGYTF
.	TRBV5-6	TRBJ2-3	CASSLAQVSTDTQYF
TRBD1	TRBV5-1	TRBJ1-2	CASSLKGQGALGYTF
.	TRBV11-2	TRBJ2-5	CASSLAGFPIETQYF
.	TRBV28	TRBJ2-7	CASSTSRPWDSHEQYF
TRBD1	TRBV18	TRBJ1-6	CASSSGTGYNSPLHF
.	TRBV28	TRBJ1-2	CASSLIGEGNYGYTF
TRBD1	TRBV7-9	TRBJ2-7	CVSGDRGEQYF
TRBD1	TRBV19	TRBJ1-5	CASSSGTGGAGNQPQHF
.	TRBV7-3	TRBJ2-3	CASSFGGGTDTQYF
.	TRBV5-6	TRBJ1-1	CASSLARGVITTEAFF
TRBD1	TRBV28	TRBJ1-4	CASSFMGTGNEKLFF
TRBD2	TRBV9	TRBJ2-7	CASSVAREGGEQYF
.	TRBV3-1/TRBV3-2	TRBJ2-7	CASQGSDEQYF
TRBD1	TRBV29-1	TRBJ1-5	CSARYRGNQPQHF
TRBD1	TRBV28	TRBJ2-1	CASYGTGGPYNEQFF
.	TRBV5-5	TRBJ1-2	CASSSTGQYGYTF
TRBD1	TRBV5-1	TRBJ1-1	CASSLGTGLRRGTEAFF
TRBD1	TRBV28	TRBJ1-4	CASSFTGTGESDEKLFF
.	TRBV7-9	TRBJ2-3	CASKGSRSTDTQYF
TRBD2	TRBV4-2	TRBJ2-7	CASSLGLAGVGVGYEQYF
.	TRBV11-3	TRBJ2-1	CASSLVGQYNEQFF
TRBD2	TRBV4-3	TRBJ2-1	CASSQGMASGVSYNEQFF
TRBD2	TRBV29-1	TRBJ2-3	CSVAPGTSYTDTQYF
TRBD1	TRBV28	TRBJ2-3	CASPPGQGSPDTQYF
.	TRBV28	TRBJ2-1	CASSRLQVGSYNEQFF
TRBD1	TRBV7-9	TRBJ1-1	CASIEQGAGEAFF
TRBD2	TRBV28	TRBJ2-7	CASSTRTSGEQYF
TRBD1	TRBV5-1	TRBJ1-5	CASSLQTGQGQPQHF